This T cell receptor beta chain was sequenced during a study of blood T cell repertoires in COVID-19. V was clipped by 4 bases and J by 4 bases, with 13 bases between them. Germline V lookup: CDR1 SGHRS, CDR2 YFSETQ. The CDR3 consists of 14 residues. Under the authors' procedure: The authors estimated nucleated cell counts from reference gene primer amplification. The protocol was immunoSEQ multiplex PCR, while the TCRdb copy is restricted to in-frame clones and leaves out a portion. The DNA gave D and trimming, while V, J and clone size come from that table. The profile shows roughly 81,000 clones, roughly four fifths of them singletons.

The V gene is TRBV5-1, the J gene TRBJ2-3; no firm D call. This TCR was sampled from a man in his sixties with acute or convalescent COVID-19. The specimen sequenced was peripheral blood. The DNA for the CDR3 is TGCGCCAGCAGCCCGCGTTCCCCTGCAGATACGCAGTATTTT. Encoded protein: CASSPRSPADTQYF.